These 21 T cell receptor beta chains originate from one sample sequenced in a study of T cell changes during pregnancy in multiple sclerosis (dated by TCRdb to between 2018 and 2020). Library preparation employed the immunoSEQ multiplex PCR assay. TCRdb mirrors the immuneACCESS table, restricted to in-frame sequences. Some clones are absent from its copies; in checked studies, under half trace to an unresolved V gene, and the reason for the others is unknown. Across this sample there are tens of thousands of clones, with roughly 88% seen only once. In total, the top ten clones hold 1.2% of the sample. The source was CD4+ T cells from peripheral blood mononuclear cells, collected before pregnancy. These receptors were taken from a female donor with multiple sclerosis, enrolled in a pregnancy study.

The chain links TRBV18 to TRBJ2-1; TRBD1 agrees at 7 bases. This CDR3 has 17 residues. With V trimmed by 0 bases and J by 0 bases, 5 bases remained unmatched. Germline CDR1 is KGHSH and CDR2 is LQKENI. The CDR3 nucleotides read TGTGCCAGCTCACCACCGACAGGGAGCGGCTCCTACAATGAGCAGTTCTTC. Its translation is CASSPPTGSGSYNEQFF.

This rearrangement joins TRBV5-8 to TRBJ2-7; possible D gene TRBD1, 5 bases. V lost 4 bases and J lost 3, with 8 bases in between. CDR1 is SGHTS, CDR2 YDEGEE, per germline. The CDR3 contains 12 residues. The CDR3, as DNA: TGTGCCAGCAGCCCAGGGCTCTACGAGCAGTACTTC. Its protein is CASSPGLYEQYF.

The chain links TRBV7-2 to TRBJ2-7; 7 nucleotides match TRBD2. The CDR3 covers 14 residues. With V trimmed by 0 bases and J by 4 bases, 3 bases remained unmatched. The germline CDR1 and CDR2 sequences are SGHTA and FQGNSA. CDR3 coding DNA: TGTGCCAGCAGCTTAGCGGGGGGGATATACGAGCAGTACTTC. Protein product: CASSLAGGIYEQYF.

The chain joins TRBV11-2 to TRBJ1-1; D unresolved. Looked up from germline, CDR1 is SGHAT and CDR2 is FQNNGV. Trimming took 3 bases from V and 1 from J, leaving 6 bases between them. CDR3 length equals 13 residues. CDR3 nucleotides: TGTGCCAGCAGCTTCCAGGAGAACACTGAAGCTTTCTTT. This codes for CASSFQENTEAFF.

This clone occurred a few times. In DNA form, the CDR3 reads TGTGCCAGCAGCGTACGTAACACCCGCACAGATACGCAGTATTTT. Protein product: CASSVRNTRTDTQYF. This sequence joins TRBV7-2 and TRBJ2-3; D is unresolved. The CDR3 extends over 15 amino acids. Trimming pared 5 bases from V and 1 base from J, leaving 13 bases between. In germline, CDR1 is SGHTA, CDR2 FQGNSA.

The V and J genes are TRBV7-2 and TRBJ1-6; 7 bases match TRBD1. The CDR3 sequence is 15 residues long. Germline V gene lookup returns CDR1 SGHTA and CDR2 FQGNSA. V shed 1 base, J shed 6 bases, and the junction held 3 bases outside the gene matches. The CDR3 DNA is TGTGCCAGCAGCTTAGACAGGGGTATTAATTCACCCCTCCACTTT. Its translation: CASSLDRGINSPLHF. Based on the CDR3 plus reference TRBV7-2 and TRBJ1-6, the full variable domain is GAGVSQSPSNKVTEKGKDVELRCDPISGHTALYWYRQSLGQGLEFLIYFQGNSAPDKSGLPSDRFSAERTGGSVSTLTIQRTQQEDSAVYLCASSLDRGINSPLHFGNGTRLTVT.

As for this clone: The junction departs from germline at one end; a sequencing error may be responsible. V and J are TRBV7-7 and TRBJ2-7; D remains unclear. Germline CDR1 SSHAT, CDR2 FNYEAQ (reference sequence). The CDR3 is 12 residues long. As DNA, the CDR3 is TGTGCTAGCAGCCCTAACGAGTACGAGCAGTACTTC. Translation: CASSPNEYEQYF.

The rearrangement uses TRBV5-6 and TRBJ1-2, with D unresolved. The CDR3 length is 12 residues. Trimming left V 1 base short and J 6 bases short, with 7 bases between. CDR1 and CDR2 from the germline V gene are SGHDT and YYEEEE. As DNA, the CDR3 is TGTGCCAGCAGCTTGTACCGGGATGGCTACACCTTC. Encoded protein: CASSLYRDGYTF.

This sequence joins TRBV5-6 and TRBJ2-1; perhaps TRBD2 as D (6 bases). V lost 2 bases and J lost 7, with 16 bases in between. The CDR3 consists of 15 residues. The germline gives CDR1 SGHDT, CDR2 YYEEEE. In DNA, the CDR3 is TGTGCCAGCAGCTTCCGGGACTTGAAACGTAATGAGCAGTTCTTC. As protein: CASSFRDLKRNEQFF.

The DNA of the CDR3 is TGTGCCAGCAGCCCCCGACGCGGGAGACGGGAAGATACGCAGTATTTT. It encodes CASSPRRGRREDTQYF. The rearrangement uses TRBV11-1 and TRBJ2-3, with 7 positions matching TRBD2. CDR1 and CDR2 from the germline V gene are SGHAT and FQDESV (reference sequence). The CDR3 spans 16 residues. The V gene end was trimmed by 5 bases and the J gene end by 5 bases; junction bases not matched to a gene: 13.

The chain employs TRBV27 and TRBJ1-5; 8 positions match TRBD1. Trimming at V came to 6 bases and at J to 3 bases, leaving 10 bases not matched to a gene. Germline lookup yields CDR1 MNHEY and CDR2 SMNVEV (reference sequence). The CDR3 extends over 16 amino acids. CDR3 bases: TGTGCCAGCAGAGTTTTAGACAGGGGCGACAATCAGCCCCAGCATTTT. The encoded protein is CASRVLDRGDNQPQHF.

The chain carries TRBV10-3 and TRBJ1-2, with a weak D call TRBD1 (5 bases). Germline V lookup: CDR1 ENHRY, CDR2 SYGVKD. Trimming cost V 3 bases and J 2 bases, with 13 bases left between them. CDR3 length: 15 residues. The CDR3 DNA reads as TGTGCCATCAGTGACGGCGGGGGGGGAAACTATGGCTACACCTTC. Its translation is CAISDGGGGNYGYTF.

This chain uses TRBV7-9 with TRBJ1-2; weak D call: TRBD1 (6 bases). With 2 bases removed from V and 4 bases from J, the gap between germline ends came to 8 bases. The CDR3 is 13 residues long. Germline-derived CDR1 and CDR2 are SEHNR and FQNEAQ (reference sequence). The CDR3, as DNA: TGTGCCAGCAGCTTATTAGGGGGCTATGGCTACACCTTC. Its translation is CASSLLGGYGYTF.

The chain uses TRBV4-1 and TRBJ1-1; 11 positions agree with TRBD1. The V and J ends lost 3 bases and 10 bases, in that order; junction bases with no gene match: 4. Per germline, CDR1 MGHRA and CDR2 YSYEKL. The CDR3 is 13 amino acids. CDR3 protein: CASSQDRGLGAFF. The CDR3 DNA reads TGCGCCAGCAGCCAGGACAGGGGGCTGGGAGCTTTCTTT.

The chain joins TRBV10-1 to TRBJ2-7; 12 bases map to TRBD2. Losses at the gene ends were 10 bases for V and 3 bases for J; bases not matched to a gene: 10. CDR3 size: 15 residues. Per germline, CDR1 WNHNN and CDR2 SYGVQD (reference sequence). CDR3 DNA: TGCGCCAAAACGGTGGCTAGCGGGAGGGTCTACGAGCAGTACTTC. Residues: CAKTVASGRVYEQYF.

The CDR3 coding sequence is TGTGCCAGCAGCGCCCGGGACAGATCCTACAATGAGCAGTTCTTC. It translates to CASSARDRSYNEQFF. The chain employs TRBV9 and TRBJ2-1; TRBD1 matches at 7 bases. Per germline, CDR1 SGDLS and CDR2 YYNGEE. The V gene end was trimmed by 3 bases and the J gene end by 1 base; junction bases not matched to a gene: 4. This CDR3 spans 15 amino acids.

This sequence joins TRBV5-1 and TRBJ2-2, with TRBD1 matching over 7 bases. V trimming: 4 bases; J trimming: 9 bases; junction bases outside the gene matches: 12. The germline gives CDR1 SGHRS, CDR2 YFSETQ. The CDR3 covers 15 residues. The CDR3 nucleotides read TGCGCCAGCAGCGTTGGCGGACAGGAGGCCCGGGAGCTGTTTTTT. Translated, it gives CASSVGGQEARELFF.

This chain uses TRBV7-2 with TRBJ2-7; D gene uncertain. Trimming removed 4 bases from V and 0 bases from J, with 7 bases in between. CDR1 and CDR2 (germline): SGHTA, FQGNSA. The CDR3 is made up of 13 amino acids. For the CDR3, the DNA is TGTGCCAGCAGCTCCATTAGCTCCTACGAGCAGTACTTC. Protein: CASSSISSYEQYF.

The genes are TRBV7-2 and TRBJ2-7; the D gene is possibly TRBD2 (5 bases). The CDR3 sequence is 15 residues long. The ends were cut back, 5 bases at V and 3 bases at J, with 17 bases in the middle. Germline V gives CDR1 SGHTA, CDR2 FQGNSA. The CDR3: CASSPSASQHYEQYF. CDR3 DNA: TGTGCCAGCAGCCCGAGCGCTAGCCAGCACTACGAGCAGTACTTC.

CDR3 coding DNA: TGTGCCAGCAGTGTTTCCACATACAATGAGCAGTTCTTC. Its protein product is CASSVSTYNEQFF. The chain recombines TRBV6-1 with TRBJ2-1; D unresolved. The V and J ends lost 4 bases and 4 bases respectively, with 8 bases between them. Per germline, CDR1 MNHNS and CDR2 SASEGT. The CDR3 contains 13 residues.

This clone came up once. This rearrangement joins TRBV5-1 to TRBJ2-1, with 10 bases identical to TRBD2. Unmatched junction bases numbered 12, after V lost 4 bases and J lost 5 bases. The CDR3 is made up of 17 amino acids. In germline, CDR1 is SGHRS, CDR2 YFSETQ. DNA for the CDR3: TGCGCCAGCAGCCTCTCCGGAGCGGGAGGGGGCAACAATGAGCAGTTCTTC. It encodes CASSLSGAGGGNNEQFF. Variable domain in full (rest from reference TRBV5-1 and TRBJ2-1): KAGVTQTPRYLIKTRGQQVTLSCSPISGHRSVSWYQQTPGQGLQFLFEYFSETQRNKGNFPGRFSGRQFSNSRSEMNVSTLELGDSALYLCASSLSGAGGGNNEQFFGPGTRLTVL.